Following are 19 T cell receptor beta chains from one sample sequenced in a study of blood T cell repertoires in COVID-19. TCRdb keeps only in-frame clones here, not all; method: immunoSEQ multiplex PCR. This sample has roughly 190,000 clones, with roughly 79% found just once. The sample taken for sequencing was peripheral blood. The receptors were sampled from a woman between 35 and 50 years old with COVID-19, enrolled during active disease.

The chain combines TRBV6-5 with TRBJ2-7; D might be TRBD1 (6 bases). V dropped 6 bases and J dropped 4 bases, with 13 bases sitting between them. Germline CDR1 reads MNHEY; CDR2 reads SVGAGI. The CDR3 consists of 13 residues. The chain's CDR3 is CASRKQGLYEQYV. The CDR3 DNA follows: TGTGCCAGCAGGAAACAGGGTTTGTACGAGCAGTACGTC.

With regard to this clone: The germline gene is not matched at one end of the junction; a read error may be the cause. The genes are TRBV7-7 and TRBJ2-1, with D perhaps TRBD1 (5 bases). CDR3 size: 15 residues. Germline loops: CDR1 SSHAT, CDR2 FNYEAQ (reference sequence). DNA of the CDR3: TGTGCTAGCAGCCCCGGCAGGACAAAAAACAATGAGCAGTTCTTC. It is translated as CASSPGRTKNNEQFF. The variable domain in full, with the rest retrieved from reference TRBV7-7 and TRBJ2-1, is GAGVSQSPRYKVTKRGQDVTLRCDPISSHATLYWYQQALGQGPEFLTYFNYEAQPDKSGLPSDRFSAERPEGSISTLTIQRTEQRDSAMYRCASSPGRTKNNEQFFGPGTRLTVL.

The chain combines TRBV5-6 with TRBJ2-3; D possibly corresponds to TRBD2 (6 bases). In germline, CDR1 is SGHDT, CDR2 YYEEEE. V was clipped by 4 bases and J by 10 bases, with 16 bases between them. The CDR3 contains 13 residues. The CDR3 here is CASSLAREWSQYF. CDR3 nucleotide sequence: TGTGCCAGCAGCCTAGCTCGGGAGTGGTCGCAGTATTTT.

As DNA, the CDR3 is TGTGCCAGCAGCTTTAGCGATGAGCAGTTCTTC. Translation: CASSFSDEQFF. This chain uses TRBV7-3 with TRBJ2-1, with a possible D match to TRBD2 (5 bases). Per the germline V gene, CDR1 is SGHTA and CDR2 is FQGTGA. CDR3 length: 11 residues. V lost 3 bases and J 8 bases, leaving 5 bases between the germline ends.

J is TRBJ2-7 and V is TRBV4-1; TRBD2 matches 7 bases. CDR1 is MGHRA, CDR2 YSYEKL, per germline. The CDR3 runs 15 residues. The V and J ends lost 4 bases and 3 bases, in that order; junction bases with no gene match: 9. The CDR3 sequence is CASSRGLGQGYEQYF. CDR3 in DNA: TGCGCCAGCAGCCGCGGACTAGGTCAAGGCTACGAGCAGTACTTC.

The V and J genes are TRBV2 and TRBJ2-1; 14 bases align to TRBD2. Germline lookup yields CDR1 SNHLY and CDR2 FYNNEI. This CDR3 has 14 residues. V lost 7 bases, J lost 10 bases, and 6 bases stayed unmatched. The CDR3 loop is CASKGTSGGWEQFF. The CDR3 region has the DNA TGTGCCAGCAAGGGGACTAGCGGGGGTTGGGAGCAGTTCTTC.

The genes are TRBV19 and TRBJ1-6; 9 bases match TRBD1. V was clipped by 6 bases and J by 10 bases; unmatched bases: 4. The CDR3 spans 13 residues. CDR1 is LNHDA and CDR2 is SQIVND in the germline V gene (reference sequence). Written as DNA, the CDR3 is TGTGCCAGTAGGGACAGGGGAAACTCACCCCTCCACTTT. The encoded protein is CASRDRGNSPLHF.

V usage is TRBV28 and J usage is TRBJ1-2; 7 bases match TRBD1. Germline V gene sequence: CDR1 MDHEN, CDR2 SYDVKM. The CDR3 extends over 12 amino acids. The trim removed 9 bases at V and 3 bases at J, leaving 4 bases unmatched. The CDR3 DNA sequence: TGTGCCAGTAAGGACAGGCACTATGGCTACACCTTC. This gives the protein CASKDRHYGYTF.

In this sample, this clone turned up once. The chain employs TRBV5-4 and TRBJ2-1; the match to TRBD2 covers 13 bases. The CDR3 is 16 amino acids. The V segment lost 3 bases and the J segment 7 bases; nucleotides outside the gene matches: 7. Germline V gene lookup returns CDR1 SGHNT and CDR2 YYREEE (reference sequence). The CDR3: CASSWTSGGMGNEQFF. The CDR3 bases are TGTGCCAGCAGCTGGACTAGCGGGGGAATGGGGAATGAGCAGTTCTTC.

V is TRBV30 and J is TRBJ2-3; maybe TRBD2 (6 bases). V lost 1 base and J 3 bases, leaving 11 bases between the germline ends. The CDR3 is made up of 14 amino acids. From germline, CDR1 is GTSNPN and CDR2 SVGIG (reference sequence). The CDR3 DNA follows: TGTGCCTGGAGTGGGCGACTAGTGACAGATACGCAGTATTTT. Amino acid sequence: CAWSGRLVTDTQYF. The variable domain in full, completed from reference TRBV30 and TRBJ2-3, reads SQTIHQWPATLVQPVGSPLSLECTVEGTSNPNLYWYRQAAGRGLQLLFYSVGIGQISSEVPQNLSASRPQDRQFILSSKKLLLSDSGFYLCAWSGRLVTDTQYFGPGTRLTVL.

The rearrangement uses TRBV7-6 and TRBJ2-7; 13 nucleotides agree with TRBD2. Trimming cost V 5 bases and J 4 bases; bases outside gene matches: 5. Per germline, CDR1 SGHVS and CDR2 FNYEAQ. The CDR3 contains 15 residues. The CDR3 nucleotides are TGTGCCAGCAGCGCGGGACTAGCGGGGAAGTACGAGCAGTACGTC. It is translated as CASSAGLAGKYEQYV.

The V and J genes are TRBV5-1 and TRBJ2-1; TRBD1 aligns across 9 bases. Germline-derived CDR1 and CDR2 are SGHRS and YFSETQ. Trimming took 1 base from V and 3 from J; bases not matched to a gene: 2. This CDR3 contains 15 residues. The CDR3 is CASSLRTGDYNEQFF. In DNA, the CDR3 is TGCGCCAGCAGCTTGAGGACAGGGGACTACAATGAGCAGTTCTTC.

This clone was recorded once. The chain recombines TRBV7-9 with TRBJ1-1, with D possibly TRBD1 on 6 matching bases. The CDR3 runs to 13 residues. V was pared by 2 bases and J by 4 bases, with 8 bases between. The germline CDR1 and CDR2 sequences are SEHNR and FQNEAQ (reference sequence). The CDR3 loop reads CASSLHRATEAFF. CDR3 bases: TGTGCCAGCAGCTTACACAGGGCCACTGAAGCTTTCTTT.

The genes are TRBV5-1 and TRBJ2-3; 8 bases line up with TRBD2. Trimming at V came to 4 bases and at J to 1 base, leaving 8 bases not matched to a gene. Germline V lookup: CDR1 SGHRS, CDR2 YFSETQ. CDR3 length: 16 residues. CDR3 in amino acids: CASSARRAGGTDTQYF. The CDR3 DNA reads TGCGCCAGCAGCGCCCGTCGAGCGGGAGGCACAGATACGCAGTATTTT. Full variable domain (remainder filled in from reference TRBV5-1 and TRBJ2-3): KAGVTQTPRYLIKTRGQQVTLSCSPISGHRSVSWYQQTPGQGLQFLFEYFSETQRNKGNFPGRFSGRQFSNSRSEMNVSTLELGDSALYLCASSARRAGGTDTQYFGPGTRLTVL.

The V and J genes are TRBV11-3 and TRBJ2-3; 14 nucleotides align to TRBD2. Germline assignment: CDR1 SGHNT and CDR2 YENEEA. J was trimmed by 2 bases and V by 3 bases; bases with no gene match: 4. The CDR3 has 17 residues. The CDR3 loop reads CASSFLTSGRDTDTQYF. For the CDR3, the DNA is TGTGCCAGCAGCTTCCTGACTAGCGGGAGGGACACAGATACGCAGTATTTT.

The table lists this clone with a few counts. The V gene is TRBV18, the J gene TRBJ2-5; possible D gene TRBD1, 5 bases. The ends were cut back, 3 bases at V and 7 bases at J, with 18 bases in the middle. Germline CDR1 KGHSH, CDR2 LQKENI. The CDR3 consists of 15 residues. The CDR3 region has the DNA TGTGCCAGCTCACCCCCAGGGATAATGGAGAGGACCCAGTACTTC. Its translation: CASSPPGIMERTQYF.

The rearrangement links TRBV5-4 to TRBJ1-2; D call uncertain. The CDR3 length is 14 residues. V dropped 3 bases and J dropped 7 bases, with 16 bases sitting between them. CDR1 and CDR2 from the germline V gene are SGHNT and YYREEE (reference sequence). Written as DNA, the CDR3 is TGTGCCAGCAGCTACCAGAGGGCTTTAGGTGGCTACACCTTC. It translates to CASSYQRALGGYTF.

V gene TRBV5-1 combines with J gene TRBJ2-1, with TRBD1 identical over 9 bases. Germline V CDR1 and CDR2: SGHRS, YFSETQ. With 1 base clipped from V and 7 bases from J, the junction kept 12 bases outside the gene matches. There are 17 residues in the CDR3. The CDR3 region has the DNA TGCGCCAGCAGCTTGCGCCGGCTGGGACAGGGAACTAATGAGCAGTTCTTC. Translation: CASSLRRLGQGTNEQFF.

The rearrangement joins TRBV9 to TRBJ2-5; TRBD1 aligns across 7 bases. Per the germline V gene, CDR1 is SGDLS and CDR2 is YYNGEE. CDR3 length equals 15 residues. V trimming: 0 bases; J trimming: 5 bases; junction bases outside the gene matches: 7. The CDR3 loop reads CASSVGPGTEETQYF. For the CDR3, the DNA is TGTGCCAGCAGCGTAGGCCCCGGGACAGAGGAGACCCAGTACTTC.